This entry features one TCR beta chain sequence. What it binds is not known. The data stem from a study of T cell responses to AZD1222 COVID-19 vaccine. Study-wide results and limits: Sampled repertoires all dated from after the peak T cell response.

Data came from immunoSEQ multiplex PCR; TCRdb stores just in-frame clones and leaves some out. The sample lists 34,000 or so clones, about 89% occurring once. V was trimmed by 1 base and J by 7 bases, leaving 6 bases between them. Germline V gene lookup returns CDR1 KGHDR and CDR2 SFDVKD. The CDR3 loop spans 12 amino acids. This sequence originates from an adult in good health. This sequence joins TRBV24-1 and TRBJ1-2; TRBD1 is a possible D gene (5 bases). The sample here was peripheral blood, taken on day 0 of AZD1222 vaccination. CDR3: CATSDLTGGYTF. The DNA of the CDR3 is TGTGCCACCAGTGATTTAACAGGTGGCTACACCTTC.